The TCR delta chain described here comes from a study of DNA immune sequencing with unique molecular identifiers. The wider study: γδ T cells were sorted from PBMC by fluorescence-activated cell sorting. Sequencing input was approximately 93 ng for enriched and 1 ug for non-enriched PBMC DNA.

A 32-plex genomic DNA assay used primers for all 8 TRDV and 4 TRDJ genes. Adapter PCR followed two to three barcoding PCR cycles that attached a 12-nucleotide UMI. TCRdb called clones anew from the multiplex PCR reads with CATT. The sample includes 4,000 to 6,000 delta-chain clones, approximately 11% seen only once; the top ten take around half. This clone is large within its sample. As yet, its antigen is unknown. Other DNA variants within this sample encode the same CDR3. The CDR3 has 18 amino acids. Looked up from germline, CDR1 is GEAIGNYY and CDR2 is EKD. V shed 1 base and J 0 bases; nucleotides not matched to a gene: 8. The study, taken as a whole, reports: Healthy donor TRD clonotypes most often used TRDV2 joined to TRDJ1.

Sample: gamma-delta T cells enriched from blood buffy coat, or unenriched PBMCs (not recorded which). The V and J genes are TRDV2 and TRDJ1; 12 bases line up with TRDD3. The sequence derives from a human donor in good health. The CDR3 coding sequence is TGTGCCTGTGACACGGTGCTGGGGGATACGCGGTACACCGATAAACTCATCTTT. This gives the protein CACDTVLGDTRYTDKLIF.